Listed below are T cell receptor beta chains from one sample, sequenced in a study of blood T cells in healthy people across ages. One entry per CDR3 protein, called by TCRdb with MiXCR from the 5' RACE reads. The table has hundreds of thousands of distinct CDR3 sequences, around 48% seen once. The sample consisted of blood. The receptors shown here come from a man older than 75 in good health. Each CDR3 is given with its conserved first and last residue. A D gene is named only where the DNA matches it firmly. Size is omitted from some rows. Given values are once, few, many or a class for expanded clones.

NA,TRBV29-1,NA,TRBJ2-7,CSVVGGQGINEQYF,TGCAGCGTTGTTGGGGGGCAGGGGATCAATGAGCAGTACTTC
TRBD1,TRBV20-1,NA,TRBJ2-2,CSASDRGPRPTGELFF,TGCAGTGCTAGCGACAGGGGGCCGAGACCAACCGGGGAGCTGTTTTTT
TRBD1,TRBV20-1,NA,TRBJ2-7,CSARARDRVYEQYF,TGCAGCGCGAGAGCCCGGGACAGGGTTTACGAGCAGTACTTC
NA,TRBV3-1,NA,TRBJ2-1,CASSQDEQGFDEQFF,TGTGCCAGCAGCCAGGACGAACAGGGCTTCGATGAGCAGTTCTTC
TRBD1,TRBV7-2,many,TRBJ2-7,CASSPGTGQPYEQYF,TGTGCCAGCAGCCCTGGGACAGGTCAACCCTACGAGCAGTACTTC
TRBD2,TRBV28,NA,TRBJ2-1,CASSLRERFNEQFF,TGTGCCAGCAGTTTGCGGGAGCGGTTCAATGAGCAGTTCTTC
NA,TRBV6-2/TRBV6-3,NA,TRBJ2-7,CASSEDGFYEQYF,TGTGCCAGCAGCGAGGACGGATTCTACGAGCAGTACTTC
TRBD1,TRBV7-2,NA,TRBJ2-4,CASSVEDRGYIQYF,TGTGCCAGCAGCGTAGAGGACAGGGGATACATTCAGTACTTC
TRBD1,TRBV6-5,NA,TRBJ1-2,CASSSGRGQYGYTF,TGTGCCAGCAGTTCTGGCAGGGGGCAATATGGCTACACCTTC
TRBD1,TRBV5-6,NA,TRBJ2-3,CASSLLQGVSTDTQYF,TGTGCCAGCAGCTTATTACAGGGGGTTAGCACAGATACGCAGTATTTT
TRBD1,TRBV29-1,NA,TRBJ1-1,CSGGQETEAFF,TGCAGCGGCGGACAGGAAACTGAAGCTTTCTTT
TRBD1,TRBV7-2,NA,TRBJ2-2,CASSLEVYRGRTGELFF,TGTGCCAGCAGCTTAGAAGTCTACAGGGGGCGCACCGGGGAGCTGTTTTTT
NA,TRBV12-5,few,TRBJ2-3,CASGRDSTDTQYF,TGTGCTAGTGGTCGGGACTCAACAGATACGCAGTATTTT
NA,TRBV15,NA,TRBJ2-5,CATSREGAKETQYF,TGTGCCACCAGCAGAGAGGGGGCCAAAGAGACCCAGTACTTC
TRBD2,TRBV4-2,NA,TRBJ2-1,CASRVAGEGGNEQFF,TGTGCCAGCAGGGTAGCGGGGGAGGGGGGCAATGAGCAGTTCTTC
TRBD1,TRBV20-1,few,TRBJ1-1,CSAGQYTNTEAFF,TGCAGTGCGGGACAGTACACGAACACTGAAGCTTTCTTT
NA,TRBV29-1,few,TRBJ1-2,CSVEWGTPYVVDGYTF,TGCAGCGTTGAATGGGGGACACCCTACGTAGTGGATGGCTACACCTTC
NA,TRBV6-5,many,TRBJ1-2,CASSYSYSGRGGYTF,TGTGCCAGCAGTTACTCCTACAGTGGTCGGGGTGGCTACACCTTC
NA,TRBV9,NA,TRBJ2-6,CASRGSAGANVLTF,TGTGCCAGCAGGGGGAGCGCTGGGGCCAACGTCCTGACTTTC
NA,TRBV29-1,few,TRBJ1-4,CSVGDRTGEKLFF,TGCAGCGTTGGTGACAGGACGGGGGAAAAACTGTTTTTT
NA,TRBV7-2,NA,TRBJ2-7,CASSTVVGSGEQYF,TGTGCCAGCAGCACAGTGGTCGGATCGGGCGAGCAGTACTTC
NA,TRBV20-1,NA,TRBJ2-3,CSASSPSTDTQYF,TGCAGTGCTAGTTCTCCTAGCACAGATACGCAGTATTTT
NA,TRBV20-1,few,TRBJ1-6,CSARDQGRYSPLHF,TGCAGTGCTAGAGACCAGGGTAGATATTCACCCCTCCACTTT
NA,TRBV7-2,few,TRBJ2-5,CASSYDLYQETQYF,TGTGCCAGCAGCTATGATCTGTACCAAGAGACCCAGTACTTC
TRBD2,TRBV7-2,NA,TRBJ2-1,CASSRWTSEYNEQFF,TGTGCCAGCAGCCGTTGGACTAGCGAATACAATGAGCAGTTCTTC
NA,TRBV5-1,NA,TRBJ2-3,CASSLGGASRDTQYF,TGCGCCAGCAGCTTGGGGGGGGCCTCCCGAGATACGCAGTATTTT
TRBD1,TRBV6-5,many,TRBJ2-1,CASSPGTGIYNEQFF,TGTGCCAGCAGCCCCGGGACAGGGATTTACAATGAGCAGTTCTTC
NA,TRBV10-1,NA,TRBJ2-3,CASSAFKDTADTQYF,TGCGCCAGCAGTGCCTTCAAGGACACAGCAGATACGCAGTATTTT
TRBD2,TRBV20-1,NA,TRBJ2-1,CSAPTSGGTGNEQFF,TGCAGTGCCCCCACTAGCGGGGGGACGGGCAATGAGCAGTTCTTC
NA,TRBV6-6,many,TRBJ2-1,CASSYSNGNNEQFF,TGTGCCAGCAGTTACTCGAACGGTAACAATGAGCAGTTCTTC
NA,TRBV7-3,NA,TRBJ2-3,CASSPRGAVEDTQYF,TGTGCCAGCAGCCCGCGAGGGGCCGTTGAAGATACGCAGTATTTT
NA,TRBV7-2,NA,TRBJ2-5,CASSRSKETQYF,TGTGCCAGCAGCCGATCCAAAGAGACCCAGTACTTC
NA,TRBV6-5,NA,TRBJ2-4,CASSGALGGNIQYF,TGTGCCAGCAGTGGCGCACTGGGCGGCAACATTCAGTACTTC
NA,TRBV20-1,NA,TRBJ1-3,CSASKDGQSSGNTIYF,TGCAGTGCTAGTAAGGACGGCCAAAGCTCTGGAAACACCATATATTTT
NA,TRBV7-2,NA,TRBJ2-5,CASSVLFTALQYF,TGTGCCAGCAGCGTACTCTTCACGGCTCTCCAGTACTTC
NA,TRBV4-1,few,TRBJ1-3,CASSGPGSGNTIYF,TGCGCCAGCAGCGGTCCGGGGTCCGGAAACACCATATATTTT
NA,TRBV20-1,few,TRBJ2-1,CSARRLRVRGNEQFF,TGCAGTGCTAGAAGGCTGCGGGTTCGGGGGAATGAGCAGTTCTTC
NA,TRBV7-2,few,TRBJ2-7,CASSAPGFYEQYF,TGTGCCAGCAGCGCCCCAGGGTTCTACGAGCAGTACTTC
NA,TRBV20-1,NA,TRBJ2-3,CSARETGTDTQYF,TGCAGTGCTAGAGAAACGGGGACAGATACGCAGTATTTT
NA,TRBV6-6,NA,TRBJ2-7,CASSYGGTTSSYNEQYF,TGTGCCAGCAGTTACGGCGGGACCACGAGCTCCTACAATGAGCAGTACTTC
TRBD1,TRBV27,NA,TRBJ2-1,CASSFRQGVGREQFF,TGTGCCAGCAGTTTCCGACAGGGAGTAGGTCGGGAGCAGTTCTTC
NA,TRBV7-2,few,TRBJ1-6,CASSLNTGNSPLHF,TGTGCCAGCAGCTTAAACACCGGGAATTCACCCCTCCACTTT
TRBD2,TRBV12-3/TRBV12-4,NA,TRBJ2-7,CASSPAGGKYEQYF,TGTGCCAGCAGTCCGGCGGGGGGAAAGTACGAGCAGTACTTC
NA,TRBV20-1,NA,TRBJ1-5,CSALVGESNQPQHF,TGCAGTGCCCTCGTGGGGGAGAGCAATCAGCCCCAGCATTTT
NA,TRBV6-5,few,TRBJ2-1,CASSYGPNNGQFF,TGTGCCAGCAGTTACGGACCGAACAATGGGCAGTTCTTC
NA,TRBV12-3/TRBV12-4,few,TRBJ2-4,CASSYRRGSAKNIQYF,TGTGCCAGCAGTTACCGGAGGGGATCGGCCAAAAACATTCAGTACTTC
NA,TRBV20-1,NA,TRBJ2-7,CSTSMGGEQYF,TGCAGTACTAGCATGGGCGGTGAGCAGTACTTC
NA,TRBV7-9,NA,TRBJ2-1,CASSLRTAYNEQFF,TGTGCCAGCAGCCTACGGACAGCCTACAATGAGCAGTTCTTC
TRBD1,TRBV5-1,few,TRBJ2-3,CASRQPTGQSTDTQYF,TGCGCCAGCAGACAACCGACGGGACAGAGCACAGATACGCAGTATTTT
NA,TRBV20-1,few,TRBJ2-4,CSARDHRGNIQYF,TGCAGTGCTAGAGATCACAGAGGGAACATTCAGTACTTC
NA,TRBV9,NA,TRBJ2-3,CASSIGPGQLTATQYF,TGTGCCAGCAGCATAGGGCCGGGACAACTCACAGCTACGCAGTATTTT
NA,TRBV12-3/TRBV12-4,few,TRBJ1-1,CASSSSAQNTEAFF,TGTGCCAGCAGTTCCTCCGCCCAGAACACTGAAGCTTTCTTT
NA,TRBV7-2,many,TRBJ2-3,CASSLGVASTDTQYF,TGTGCCAGCAGCTTAGGGGTAGCGAGCACAGATACGCAGTATTTT
TRBD1,TRBV6-6,many,TRBJ2-5,CASSYSPGGENQYF,TGTGCCAGCAGTTACTCGCCAGGGGGAGAGAACCAGTACTTC